Following are 21 T cell receptor beta chains from one sample sequenced in a study of control samples from healthy donors and cancer patients. Sequenced by immunoSEQ multiplex PCR; TCRdb stores in-frame clones only, minus some. The data show fewer than 200,000 clones, with just under 95% seen just once and 4.1% held by the top ten. Sequenced material: blood. Source of these receptors: an older woman in good health.

As concerns this clone: Additional DNA sequences in this sample encode the identical CDR3. The chain combines TRBV12-3 or TRBV12-4 with TRBJ1-3; D remains unclear. The V and J ends lost 4 bases and 4 bases respectively, with 5 bases between them. CDR3 length equals 12 residues. CDR3 DNA sequence: TGTGCCAGCAGTTCCGCGGGAAACACCATATATTTT. Its translation is CASSSAGNTIYF.

This chain uses TRBV6-5 with TRBJ2-3; D is unresolved. Per germline, CDR1 MNHEY and CDR2 SVGAGI. CDR3 size: 15 residues. V lost 5 bases and J lost 2, with 14 bases in between. The DNA of the CDR3 is TGTGCCAGCAGTCGTAAGGTGGGGTACACAGATACGCAGTATTTT. Translation: CASSRKVGYTDTQYF.

The V call is TRBV6-2 or TRBV6-3, the J call TRBJ2-2, with TRBD1 matching 7 bases. CDR3 length: 19 residues. Trimming took 3 bases from V and 8 from J; bases not matched to a gene: 21. CDR1 is MNHEY and CDR2 is SVGEGT in the germline V gene. CDR3 DNA: TGTGCCAGCAGTTATCCCACAGGCCAGGGGGAATGGACGTCGGGGGAGCTGTTTTTT. Encoded protein: CASSYPTGQGEWTSGELFF.

The chain has TRBV6-4 and TRBJ1-2, with TRBD1 as a possible D gene (5 bases). The CDR3 contains 16 residues. Trimming took off 6 bases at V and 4 bases at J, with 21 bases between the two ends. Germline CDR1 and CDR2: MRHNA and SNTAGT. CDR3: CASSPGADQEVYGYTF. The CDR3 nucleotides are TGTGCCAGCAGCCCCGGGGCCGATCAGGAGGTCTATGGCTACACCTTC.

This sequence joins TRBV5-1 and TRBJ1-1; D possibly corresponds to TRBD1 (5 bases). V was cut by 0 bases and J by 1 base, with 7 bases left in between. The CDR3 sequence is 14 residues long. CDR1 SGHRS and CDR2 YFSETQ come from the germline V gene. CDR3 in amino acids: CASSLGGGNTEAFF. Here the CDR3 DNA reads TGCGCCAGCAGCTTGGGGGGCGGGAACACTGAAGCTTTCTTT.

V usage is TRBV5-5 and J usage is TRBJ1-2, with D perhaps TRBD1 (6 bases). Per the germline V gene, CDR1 is SGHKS and CDR2 is YYEKEE (reference sequence). Trimming cost V 4 bases and J 7 bases, with 14 bases left between them. The length of the CDR3 is 13 residues. This CDR3 reads CASSQQGVIGYTF. CDR3 coding DNA: TGTGCCAGCAGCCAACAGGGAGTGATTGGCTACACCTTC.

In the case of this clone: Other DNA sequences in the same sample also yield this CDR3. The chain uses TRBV7-2 and TRBJ1-3, with D unclear. The CDR3 has 14 residues. The germline CDR1 and CDR2 sequences are SGHTA and FQGNSA. V lost 1 base and J 0 bases, leaving 4 bases between the germline ends. The CDR3 DNA reads as TGTGCCAGCAGCTTAGTCACCTCTGGAAACACCATATATTTT. Protein sequence: CASSLVTSGNTIYF.

This clone was seen a single time. The chain recombines TRBV5-6 with TRBJ1-5, with TRBD1 matching over 8 bases. V lost 4 bases and J lost 4; bases outside the gene matches: 4. Germline CDR1 and CDR2: SGHDT and YYEEEE. The CDR3 runs 14 residues. As DNA, the CDR3 is TGTGCCAGCAGCGACGGGACAGGAAATCAGCCCCAGCATTTT. Translated, it gives CASSDGTGNQPQHF.

The rearrangement joins TRBV19 to TRBJ1-5; D is unclear. V was shortened by 3 bases and J by 5 bases, with 8 bases between the two germline ends. CDR3 length: 13 residues. CDR1 LNHDA and CDR2 SQIVND come from the germline V gene (reference sequence). CDR3 sequence (DNA): TGTGCCAGTAGTATCTTGATCTATCAGCCCCAGCATTTT. It is translated as CASSILIYQPQHF.

The V and J genes are TRBV27 and TRBJ2-3, with D tentatively TRBD2 (6 bases). Germline CDR1 MNHEY, CDR2 SMNVEV (reference sequence). V lost 4 bases and J 4 bases, leaving 9 bases between the germline ends. This CDR3 is 13 amino acids long. CDR3 amino acids: CASSSGDADTQYF. CDR3 nucleotides: TGTGCCAGCAGTTCGGGAGACGCAGATACGCAGTATTTT.

This CDR3 is CASSLGRRQGDYGYTF. The CDR3 DNA reads as TGTGCCAGCAGCTTAGGTCGCCGGCAGGGAGACTATGGCTACACCTTC. The rearrangement joins TRBV7-9 to TRBJ1-2, with a possible D match to TRBD1 (5 bases). This CDR3 comprises 16 residues. Between the trimmed V and J ends, which lost 1 base and 3 bases, there was a span of 15 bases. Germline lookup yields CDR1 SEHNR and CDR2 FQNEAQ (reference sequence).

The genes are TRBV27 and TRBJ1-5; D remains unclear. V lost 5 bases, J lost 7 bases, and 6 bases lay in between. This CDR3 is built from 11 residues. Germline lookup yields CDR1 MNHEY and CDR2 SMNVEV (reference sequence). The chain's CDR3 is CASSTLQPQHF. The CDR3 DNA is TGTGCCAGCAGTACATTGCAGCCCCAGCATTTT.

The chain combines TRBV30 with TRBJ1-5; D is possibly TRBD1 (5 bases). CDR3 size: 13 residues. V lost 3 bases and J 5 bases, leaving 11 bases between the germline ends. CDR1 and CDR2 (germline): GTSNPN, SVGIG (reference sequence). CDR3 region: CAWSAQGDQPQHF. For the CDR3, the DNA is TGTGCCTGGAGCGCTCAGGGTGATCAGCCCCAGCATTTT.

V is TRBV6-5 and J is TRBJ1-6; D remains unclear. V lost 10 bases and J lost 3, with 13 bases in between. CDR3 length: 14 amino acids. CDR1 is MNHEY and CDR2 is SVGAGI in the germline V gene. Here the CDR3 reads CATSVARYNSPLHF. The CDR3 DNA sequence: TGTGCCACCTCGGTGGCCCGCTATAATTCACCCCTCCACTTT.

The chain is built from TRBV19 and TRBJ2-1; tentatively, D is TRBD2 (5 bases). Trimming took 4 bases from V and 15 from J, leaving 40 bases between them. This CDR3 is 20 amino acids long. Germline CDR1 and CDR2: LNHDA and SQIVND (reference sequence). CDR3 bases: TGTGCCAGTAGTACTCCAGCTAGCCCTCCCCTCACACCCACCCCCCTCGCTACGTTCTTC. Translated, it gives CASSTPASPPLTPTPLATFF.

Here the CDR3 DNA reads TGTGCCAGCAGCTCGTGGGGACAGGGTTTTCACAATGAGCAGTTCTTC. This codes for CASSSWGQGFHNEQFF. J is TRBJ2-1 and V is TRBV7-8; 9 positions agree with TRBD1. In germline, CDR1 is SGHVS, CDR2 FQNEAQ. The CDR3 has 16 residues. Germline trimming cut 4 bases from V and 5 bases from J; bases unmatched to any gene: 9.

This clone has a single count. The chain's CDR3 is CASSEGGQSWQFF. The DNA for the CDR3 is TGTGCCAGCAGTGAGGGGGGACAAAGTTGGCAGTTCTTC. The chain employs TRBV2 and TRBJ2-1, with D perhaps TRBD1 or TRBD2 (6 bases each). The V gene's germline CDR1 is SNHLY and CDR2 FYNNEI. Trimming took 3 bases from V and 12 from J, leaving 15 bases between them. The CDR3 loop spans 13 amino acids.

The chain joins TRBV29-1 to TRBJ2-2; 7 bases are shared with TRBD1. CDR3 length: 14 amino acids. Germline CDR1 reads SQVTM; CDR2 reads ANQGSEA. In DNA form, the CDR3 reads TGCAGTGGCGAGACAGGGTCGAACACCGGGGAGCTGTTTTTT. Its protein is CSGETGSNTGELFF.

This clone has a single count. V is TRBV25-1 and J is TRBJ1-2, with D perhaps matching TRBD1 (6 bases). This CDR3 contains 14 residues. Trimming took off 8 bases at V and 4 bases at J, with 17 bases between the two ends. Germline CDR1 and CDR2: MGHDK and SYGVNS. The CDR3 DNA reads as TGTGCCAGCGGGAATTCCGGACAGATCTATGGCTACACCTTC. Translation: CASGNSGQIYGYTF.

The chain employs TRBV6-2 or TRBV6-3 and TRBJ1-6; the match to TRBD1 covers 9 bases. Germline values: CDR1 MNHEY, CDR2 SVGEGT. The V and J ends lost 2 bases and 1 base, in that order; junction bases with no gene match: 15. This CDR3 spans 21 amino acids. CDR3 sequence reads: CASSYPTATGGSRSYNSPLHF. In DNA form, the CDR3 reads TGTGCCAGCAGTTACCCGACGGCGACAGGGGGGTCCAGGTCCTATAATTCACCCCTCCACTTT.

The chain has TRBV4-1 and TRBJ1-6; 9 bases are shared with TRBD1. The CDR3 spans 18 residues. V gave up 0 bases and J gave up 6 bases; unmatched junction bases: 9. The germline V gene has CDR1 MGHRA and CDR2 YSYEKL. The CDR3 DNA follows: TGCGCCAGCAGCCAAGAAATAGGGACAGGGAGCTTTAATTCACCCCTCCACTTT. It translates to CASSQEIGTGSFNSPLHF.